The 20 T cell receptor beta chains given below trace back to one sample, sequenced in a study of CD4 T cells in relation to SARS-CoV-2 and coronaviruses. Antigen specificity for these receptors is unknown. CD4+ T cells from unexposed donors were obtained before the COVID-19 pandemic (2011-2018). After about 11 days of culture, CD4+ T cells were isolated. Assay: immunoSEQ multiplex PCR; the TCRdb copy retains only in-frame clones and omits some. The table lists roughly 18,000 clones, 79% of them singletons, with roughly 11% in the top ten. Sequenced material: CD4+ T cells from PBMCs, cultured in vitro. The receptor source for this set is a human donor in good health.

This chain connects TRBV10-3 to TRBJ1-2; D gene uncertain. Germline values: CDR1 ENHRY, CDR2 SYGVKD. Deletions cut 0 bases from V and 3 bases from J, with 5 bases between. The CDR3 sequence is 13 residues long. CDR3: CAISESTYYGYTF. CDR3 nucleotides: TGTGCCATCAGTGAGTCCACATACTATGGCTACACCTTC.

V and J are TRBV3-1 (or the pseudogene TRBV3-2) and TRBJ2-2, with TRBD2 as a possible D gene (5 bases). Trimming took off 4 bases at V and 5 bases at J, with 8 bases between the two ends. Germline assignment: CDR1 LGHDT and CDR2 YNNKEL (reference sequence). The CDR3 covers 13 residues. The CDR3 region is CASSPRRTGELFF. The CDR3 nucleotides read TGTGCCAGCAGCCCTCGGAGGACCGGGGAGCTGTTTTTT.

This chain connects TRBV6-6 to TRBJ2-5, with unresolved D. CDR1 MNHNY and CDR2 SVGAGI come from the germline V gene (reference sequence). Trimming removed 7 bases at V and 0 bases at J, with 15 bases between. The CDR3 covers 15 residues. This CDR3 reads CASTGTVGNQETQYF. CDR3 coding DNA: TGTGCCAGCACCGGAACGGTCGGCAACCAAGAGACCCAGTACTTC.

J is TRBJ2-5 and V is TRBV2; the match to TRBD1 covers 7 bases. CDR1 and CDR2 (germline): SNHLY, FYNNEI. V lost 4 bases, J lost 5 bases, and 10 bases stayed unmatched. There are 15 residues in the CDR3. CDR3: CASSGRTGRGETQYF. For the CDR3, the DNA is TGTGCCAGCAGTGGCCGGACAGGCCGTGGGGAGACCCAGTACTTC.

V and J are TRBV12-3 or TRBV12-4 and TRBJ1-1; D unresolved. The ends were cut back, 7 bases at V and 3 bases at J, with 9 bases in the middle. This CDR3 is 12 amino acids long. The CDR3 here is CASTVGYTEAFF. In nucleotides, the CDR3 is TGTGCCAGCACTGTGGGTTACACTGAAGCTTTCTTT.

This clone was observed a single time. This chain connects TRBV7-2 to TRBJ2-7; D is perhaps TRBD1 or TRBD2 (5 bases each). Germline-derived CDR1 and CDR2 are SGHTA and FQGNSA. The CDR3 length is 14 residues. The V and J ends lost 5 bases and 2 bases respectively, with 13 bases between them. CDR3 protein: CASSPFRGPYEQYF. The CDR3 DNA reads as TGTGCCAGCAGCCCCTTCCGGGGACCCTACGAGCAGTACTTC. Based on the CDR3 plus reference TRBV7-2 and TRBJ2-7, the full variable domain is GAGVSQSPSNKVTEKGKDVELRCDPISGHTALYWYRQSLGQGLEFLIYFQGNSAPDKSGLPSDRFSAERTGGSVSTLTIQRTQQEDSAVYLCASSPFRGPYEQYFGPGTRLTVT.

The rearrangement joins TRBV18 to TRBJ2-5, with a tentative D call TRBD2 (6 bases). Germline V gene lookup returns CDR1 KGHSH and CDR2 LQKENI. The CDR3 is 14 amino acids. V gave up 6 bases and J gave up 3 bases, with 14 bases separating them. Here the CDR3 reads CASSTRDGEETQYF. The CDR3 DNA reads as TGTGCCAGCTCTACGCGGGATGGGGAAGAGACCCAGTACTTC.

This chain joins TRBV6-1 and TRBJ1-5, with a tentative D call TRBD1 (6 bases). V was pared by 1 base and J by 7 bases, with 14 bases between. The CDR3 has 15 amino acids. In germline, CDR1 is MNHNS, CDR2 SASEGT. In DNA form, the CDR3 reads TGTGCCAGCAGTGAAGAGGGTATGAGGGGGCAGCCCCAGCATTTT. Translated, it gives CASSEEGMRGQPQHF.

V is TRBV28 and J is TRBJ1-6; no clear D gene. Trimming left V 4 bases short and J 4 bases short, with 11 bases between. The CDR3 has 15 residues. CDR1 is MDHEN and CDR2 is SYDVKM in the germline V gene. CDR3 amino acids: CASSSSTGYNSPLHF. Here the CDR3 DNA reads TGTGCCAGCAGTTCATCGACGGGTTATAATTCACCCCTCCACTTT. Combining the CDR3 with reference TRBV28 and TRBJ1-6 gives the whole variable domain DVKVTQSSRYLVKRTGEKVFLECVQDMDHENMFWYRQDPGLGLRLIYFSYDVKMKEKGDIPEGYSVSREKKERFSLILESASTNQTSMYLCASSSSTGYNSPLHFGNGTRLTVT.

The chain employs TRBV4-3 and TRBJ2-7; 14 nucleotides line up with TRBD2. The V gene end was trimmed by 4 bases and the J gene end by 4 bases; junction bases not matched to a gene: 6. Germline CDR1 is LGHNA and CDR2 is YSLEER. CDR3 length equals 16 residues. CDR3 in amino acids: CASSRGTSGRWYEQYF. CDR3 nucleotides: TGCGCCAGCAGCCGGGGGACTAGCGGGAGATGGTACGAGCAGTACTTC.

The chain recombines TRBV28 with TRBJ1-3; 7 bases are shared with TRBD1. CDR1 and CDR2 (germline): MDHEN, SYDVKM. Germline trimming cut 6 bases from V and 4 bases from J; bases unmatched to any gene: 6. The CDR3 extends over 14 amino acids. The CDR3 region has the DNA TGTGCCAGCAGCACAGGGGCCGTAGGAAACACCATATATTTT. Its translation is CASSTGAVGNTIYF. The variable domain in full, with the rest retrieved from reference TRBV28 and TRBJ1-3, is DVKVTQSSRYLVKRTGEKVFLECVQDMDHENMFWYRQDPGLGLRLIYFSYDVKMKEKGDIPEGYSVSREKKERFSLILESASTNQTSMYLCASSTGAVGNTIYFGEGSWLTVV.

The rearrangement uses TRBV11-3 and TRBJ2-3; 7 bases match TRBD2. The CDR3 covers 13 residues. Germline V lookup: CDR1 SGHNT, CDR2 YENEEA. With 5 bases clipped from V and 6 bases from J, the junction kept 5 bases outside the gene matches. The CDR3 spells CASSPRGVDTQYF. CDR3 DNA sequence: TGTGCCAGCAGCCCTCGGGGGGTTGATACGCAGTATTTT.

This sequence joins TRBV5-1 and TRBJ2-1, with 12 nucleotides matching TRBD1. This CDR3 has 15 amino acids. The trim removed 2 bases at V and 9 bases at J, leaving 6 bases unmatched. Germline V gene sequence: CDR1 SGHRS, CDR2 YFSETQ. The CDR3 is CASSLIGTGGSEQFF. As DNA, the CDR3 is TGCGCCAGCAGCTTAATCGGGACAGGGGGCAGTGAGCAGTTCTTC. The variable domain in full, completed from reference TRBV5-1 and TRBJ2-1, reads KAGVTQTPRYLIKTRGQQVTLSCSPISGHRSVSWYQQTPGQGLQFLFEYFSETQRNKGNFPGRFSGRQFSNSRSEMNVSTLELGDSALYLCASSLIGTGGSEQFFGPGTRLTVL.

The rearrangement uses TRBV3-1 (or the pseudogene TRBV3-2) and TRBJ1-2, with 7 bases matching TRBD1. Trimming took 2 bases from V and 4 from J; bases not matched to a gene: 10. This CDR3 is built from 16 residues. CDR1 and CDR2 from the germline V gene are LGHDT and YNNKEL (reference sequence). DNA of the CDR3: TGTGCCAGCAGCCAATTGGGGCAGGGGGTTCCCTATGGCTACACCTTC. Translation: CASSQLGQGVPYGYTF.

The gene calls are TRBV3-1 (or the pseudogene TRBV3-2) and TRBJ2-2, with D possibly being TRBD2 (6 bases). V dropped 4 bases and J dropped 8 bases, with 17 bases sitting between them. From germline, CDR1 is LGHDT and CDR2 YNNKEL (reference sequence). The CDR3 runs 15 residues. The CDR3 loop reads CASSLAGRDSGELFF. The CDR3 region has the DNA TGTGCCAGCAGCCTTGCGGGGCGGGATTCAGGGGAGCTGTTTTTT.

The CDR3 DNA reads TGTGCCAGCAGCTTCTCCCGGGACACCCTGAGGGAAAAACTGTTTTTT. This translates into CASSFSRDTLREKLFF. The rearrangement joins TRBV7-4 to TRBJ1-4; TRBD1 might be the D (6 bases). Germline-derived CDR1 and CDR2 are SGHVT and SQSDAQ. The germline V and J ends were trimmed by 3 bases and 8 bases, with 19 bases remaining between them. This CDR3 has 16 amino acids.

CDR3: CASSLGPDNEQYF. The CDR3 bases are TGTGCCAGCAGCTTAGGTCCTGACAACGAGCAGTACTTC. The chain couples TRBV7-7 to TRBJ2-7; D unclear. V was shortened by 1 base and J by 5 bases, with 9 bases between the two germline ends. Looked up from germline, CDR1 is SSHAT and CDR2 is FNYEAQ (reference sequence). The CDR3 is 13 amino acids.

This clone appeared a few times. CDR3 sequence: CASRVSPVAVGTQYF. CDR3 coding DNA: TGTGCCAGCAGGGTATCCCCCGTGGCCGTGGGTACGCAGTATTTT. The genes are TRBV5-5 and TRBJ2-3; no reliable D call. Germline CDR1 reads SGHKS; CDR2 reads YYEKEE (reference sequence). V lost 5 bases and J lost 8, with 21 bases in between. CDR3 length: 15 amino acids.

This chain links TRBV6-5 with TRBJ1-4; D is perhaps TRBD1 (6 bases). This CDR3 is 14 amino acids long. Germline loops: CDR1 MNHEY, CDR2 SVGAGI. The V end lost 6 bases, the J end lost 0 bases, and 8 bases lay between the germline ends. In nucleotides, the CDR3 is TGTGCCAGCAGGGCAGGGGCAACTAATGAAAAACTGTTTTTT. It yields the protein CASRAGATNEKLFF.

The chain uses TRBV5-8 and TRBJ1-4, with unresolved D. CDR3 length: 15 residues. Trimming stripped 0 bases from V and 8 bases from J, with 14 bases between. The germline V gene has CDR1 SGHTS and CDR2 YDEGEE. CDR3: CASSLDTPPREKLFF. The CDR3 nucleotides read TGTGCCAGCAGCTTGGATACCCCTCCTCGCGAAAAACTGTTTTTT.